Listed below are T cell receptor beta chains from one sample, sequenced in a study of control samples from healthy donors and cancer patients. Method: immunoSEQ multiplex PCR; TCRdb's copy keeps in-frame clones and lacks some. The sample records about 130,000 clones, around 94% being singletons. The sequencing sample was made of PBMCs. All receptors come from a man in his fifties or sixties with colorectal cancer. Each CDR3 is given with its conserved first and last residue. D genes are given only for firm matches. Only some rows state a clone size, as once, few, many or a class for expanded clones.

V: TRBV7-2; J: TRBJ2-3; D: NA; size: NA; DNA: TGTGCCAGCAGCTTATTCGGGCGGGGAAGCACAGATACGCAGTATTTT; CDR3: CASSLFGRGSTDTQYF
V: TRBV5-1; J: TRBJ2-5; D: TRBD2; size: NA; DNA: TGCGCCAGCAGCATACAGACCGGGACTAGCGCGGAGACCCAGTACTTC; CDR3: CASSIQTGTSAETQYF
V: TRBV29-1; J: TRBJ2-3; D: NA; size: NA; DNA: TGCAGCTGCTCGGGAGGGGGCCTCCGCACAGATACGCAGTATTTT; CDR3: CSCSGGGLRTDTQYF
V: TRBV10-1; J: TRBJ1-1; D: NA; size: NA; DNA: TGCGCCAGCAGTGAGTCGCCAGGGGCCCCTGAAGCTTTCTTT; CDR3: CASSESPGAPEAFF
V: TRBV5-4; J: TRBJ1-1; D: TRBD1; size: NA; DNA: TGTGCCAGCAGCTTTGGGACAGGTGTGAACACTGAAGCTTTCTTT; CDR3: CASSFGTGVNTEAFF
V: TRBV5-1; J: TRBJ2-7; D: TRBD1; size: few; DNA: TGCGCCAGCAGCATAGGACAGGGGGTCCGGGGCGAGCAGTACTTC; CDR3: CASSIGQGVRGEQYF
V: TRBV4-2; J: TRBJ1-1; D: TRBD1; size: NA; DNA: TGTGCCAGCAGCCAAGATCCGGGGAGGGACAGCGAAGAAGCTTTCTTT; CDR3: CASSQDPGRDSEEAFF
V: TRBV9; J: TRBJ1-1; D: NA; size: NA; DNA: TGTGCCAGCAGCGTAGGAGGGCCGAACACTGAAGCTTTCTTT; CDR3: CASSVGGPNTEAFF
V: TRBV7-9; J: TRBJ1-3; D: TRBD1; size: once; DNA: TGTGCCAGCAGCTCGCCAAGGGACAGGGAACCTGGAAACACCATATATTTT; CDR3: CASSSPRDREPGNTIYF
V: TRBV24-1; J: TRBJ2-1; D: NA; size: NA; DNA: TGTGCCACCAGTGATTGGGCGGGGTCTCGGAATGAGCAGTTCTTC; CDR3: CATSDWAGSRNEQFF
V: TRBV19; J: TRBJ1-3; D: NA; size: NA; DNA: TGTGCCAGTAGTTTACAGGGTAACCGGGGAGACACCATATATTTT; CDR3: CASSLQGNRGDTIYF
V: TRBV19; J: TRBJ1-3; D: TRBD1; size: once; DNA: TGTGCCAGTAGTATGGATGCAGGGGGCCGGTCTGGAAACACCATATATTTT; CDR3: CASSMDAGGRSGNTIYF
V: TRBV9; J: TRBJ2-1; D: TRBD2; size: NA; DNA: TGTGCCAGCAGCGTAGACCAGCGGGGGGAAAATGAGCAGTTCTTC; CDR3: CASSVDQRGENEQFF
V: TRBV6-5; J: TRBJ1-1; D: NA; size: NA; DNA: TGTGCCAGCAGTTACCTGCCTCAGGGTGACACTGAAGCTTTCTTT; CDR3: CASSYLPQGDTEAFF
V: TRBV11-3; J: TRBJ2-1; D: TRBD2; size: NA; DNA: TGTGCCAGCAGCCCCCTCTCCGGGACTAGCGGGGGGGCCTACAATGAGCAGTTCTTC; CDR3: CASSPLSGTSGGAYNEQFF
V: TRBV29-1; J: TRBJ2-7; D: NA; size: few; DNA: TGCAGCGTTGAAGGAGGAGGGGTGGCCACCTACGAGCAGTACTTC; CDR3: CSVEGGGVATYEQYF
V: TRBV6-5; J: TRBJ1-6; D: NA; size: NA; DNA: TGTGCCAGCAGTTTGGGGGAGAATTCACCCCTCCACTTT; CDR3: CASSLGENSPLHF
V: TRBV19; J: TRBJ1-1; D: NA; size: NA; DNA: TGTGCCAGTACCCCGAGGTTGGGGGGAACTGAAGCTTTCTTT; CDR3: CASTPRLGGTEAFF
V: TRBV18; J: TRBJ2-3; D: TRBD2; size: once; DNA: TGTGCCAGCTCACTTCGGACTAGCGAAGACCCCACAGATACGCAGTATTTT; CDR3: CASSLRTSEDPTDTQYF
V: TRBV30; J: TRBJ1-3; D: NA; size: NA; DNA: TGTGCCTGGACTACAGGCCTTTCTGGAAACACCATATATTTT; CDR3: CAWTTGLSGNTIYF
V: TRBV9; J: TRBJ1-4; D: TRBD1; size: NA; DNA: TGTGCCAGCAGCGTAGGTCCGGGACAGGAGAATGAAAAACTGTTTTTT; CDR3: CASSVGPGQENEKLFF
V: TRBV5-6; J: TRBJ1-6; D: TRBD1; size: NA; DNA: TGTGCCAGCAGCTTGTGGGTCAGGGGGAATTCACCCCTCCACTTT; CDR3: CASSLWVRGNSPLHF
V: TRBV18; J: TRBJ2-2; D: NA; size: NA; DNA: TGCGCCAGCTCACCTCTCGAAAGGGCCGGGGAGCTGTTTTTT; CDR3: CASSPLERAGELFF
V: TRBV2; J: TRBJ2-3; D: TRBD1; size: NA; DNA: TGTGCCAGCAGCGGAATACAGGGGGTAGTGGGCACAGATACGCAGTATTTT; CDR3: CASSGIQGVVGTDTQYF
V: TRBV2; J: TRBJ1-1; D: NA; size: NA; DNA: TGTGCCAGCAGTGAATCCGTCTACTTGAACACTGAAGCTTTCTTT; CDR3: CASSESVYLNTEAFF
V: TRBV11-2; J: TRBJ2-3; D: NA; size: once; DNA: TGTGCCAGCAGCTTAGTACCAGGGGACTACACAGATACGCAGTATTTT; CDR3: CASSLVPGDYTDTQYF
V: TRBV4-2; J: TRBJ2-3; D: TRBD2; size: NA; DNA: TGTGCCAGCAGCCAAGGTAGCGGGGGTCCTAGCACAGATACGCAGTATTTT; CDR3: CASSQGSGGPSTDTQYF
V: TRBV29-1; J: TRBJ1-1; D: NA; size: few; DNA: TGCAGCGTTGATGGGTTGAACACTGAAGCTTTCTTT; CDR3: CSVDGLNTEAFF
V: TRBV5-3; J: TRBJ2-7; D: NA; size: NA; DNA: TGTGCCAGAAGCTTGACTAGGACTAACCACCGAATCAACTACGAGCAGTACTTC; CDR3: CARSLTRTNHRINYEQYF
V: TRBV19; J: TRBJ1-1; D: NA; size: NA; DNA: TGTGCCAGTAGTCAGAGATTGCTGAACACTGAAGCTTTCTTT; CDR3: CASSQRLLNTEAFF
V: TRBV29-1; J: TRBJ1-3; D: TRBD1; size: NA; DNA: TGCAGCGTAAGGGGACAGAGATCAGGAAACACCATATATTTT; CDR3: CSVRGQRSGNTIYF
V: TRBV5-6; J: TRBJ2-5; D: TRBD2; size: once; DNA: TGTGCCAGCAGCTTTCTAGCGGGACAAGAGACCCAGTACTTC; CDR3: CASSFLAGQETQYF
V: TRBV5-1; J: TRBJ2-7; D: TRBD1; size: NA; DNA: TGCGCCAGCAGATCGACAGGGATCGACGAGCAGTACTTC; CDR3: CASRSTGIDEQYF
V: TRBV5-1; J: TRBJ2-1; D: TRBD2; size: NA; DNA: TGCGCCAGCAGCCCTACTAGCGGGGGCTCCTACAATGAGCAGTTCTTC; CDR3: CASSPTSGGSYNEQFF
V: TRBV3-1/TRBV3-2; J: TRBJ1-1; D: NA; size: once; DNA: TGTGCCAGCAGCCCAGGGGATAGGAGGAACACTGAAGCTTTCTTT; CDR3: CASSPGDRRNTEAFF
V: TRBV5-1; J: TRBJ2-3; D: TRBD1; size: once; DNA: TGCGCCAGCAGCTTGGCCGGGACAGGGAGGTTGGGCGTCGCAGATACGCAGTATTTT; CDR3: CASSLAGTGRLGVADTQYF
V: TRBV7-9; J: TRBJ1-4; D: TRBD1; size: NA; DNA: TGTGCCAGCAGCTCGGGACAGGGCACGACTCTTAATGAAAAACTGTTTTTT; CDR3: CASSSGQGTTLNEKLFF
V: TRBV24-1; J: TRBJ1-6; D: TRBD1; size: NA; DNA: TGTGCCACTGGGACAGGCAATTCACCCCTCCACTTT; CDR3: CATGTGNSPLHF
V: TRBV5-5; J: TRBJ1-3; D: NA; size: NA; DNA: TGTGCCAGCAGCTTGTTTGGAGATAACTCTGGAAACACCATATATTTT; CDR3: CASSLFGDNSGNTIYF
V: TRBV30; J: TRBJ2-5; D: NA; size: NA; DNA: TGTGCCTGGACAAGCGGGCGGACCCAGTACTTC; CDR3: CAWTSGRTQYF
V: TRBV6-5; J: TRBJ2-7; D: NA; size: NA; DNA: TGTGCCAGCAGTTACTCGTGGGCCACAAACTACGAGCAGTACTTC; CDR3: CASSYSWATNYEQYF
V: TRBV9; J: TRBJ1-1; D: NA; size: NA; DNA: TGTGCCAGCAGCCCCGCTTCTGCGAACACTGAAGCTTTCTTT; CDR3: CASSPASANTEAFF
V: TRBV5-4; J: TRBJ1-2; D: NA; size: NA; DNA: TGTGCCAGCAGCTTGCGCCAGAACTATGGCTACACCTTC; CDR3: CASSLRQNYGYTF
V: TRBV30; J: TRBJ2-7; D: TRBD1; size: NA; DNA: TGTGCCTGCGACAGGGATGGATATTCTAGCTACGAGCAGTACTTC; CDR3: CACDRDGYSSYEQYF
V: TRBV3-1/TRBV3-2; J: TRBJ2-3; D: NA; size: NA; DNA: TGTGCCAGCAGCCTAGCTAGGGCTACGCAGTATTTT; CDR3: CASSLARATQYF
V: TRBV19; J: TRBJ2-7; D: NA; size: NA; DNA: TGTGCCAGTAGTATCGACCTTGCGGACGGGACCTACGAGCAGTACTTC; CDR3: CASSIDLADGTYEQYF
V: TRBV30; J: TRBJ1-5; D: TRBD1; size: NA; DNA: TGTGCCTGGAGCACACAGGGGGCTAGGAATCAGCCCCAGCATTTT; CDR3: CAWSTQGARNQPQHF
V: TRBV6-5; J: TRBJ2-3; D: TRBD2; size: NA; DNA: TGTGCCACCGGGACTAGCGACACAGATACGCAGTATTTT; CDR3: CATGTSDTDTQYF